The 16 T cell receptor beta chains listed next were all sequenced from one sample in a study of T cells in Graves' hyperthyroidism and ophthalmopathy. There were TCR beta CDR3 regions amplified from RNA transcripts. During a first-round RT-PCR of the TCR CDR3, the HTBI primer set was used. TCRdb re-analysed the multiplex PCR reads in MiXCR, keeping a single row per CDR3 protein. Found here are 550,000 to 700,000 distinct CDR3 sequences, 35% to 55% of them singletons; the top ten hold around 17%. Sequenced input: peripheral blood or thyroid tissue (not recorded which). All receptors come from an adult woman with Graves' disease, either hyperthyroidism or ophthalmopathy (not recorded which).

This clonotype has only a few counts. The CDR3 spells CASSESISSYNSPLHF. DNA of the CDR3: TGTGCCAGCAGTGAATCGATTAGCTCCTATAATTCACCCCTCCACTTT. This chain links TRBV25-1 with TRBJ1-6; D unclear. The germline V and J ends were trimmed by 1 base and 0 bases, with 7 bases remaining between them. Germline V lookup: CDR1 MGHDK, CDR2 SYGVNS. This CDR3 contains 16 residues.

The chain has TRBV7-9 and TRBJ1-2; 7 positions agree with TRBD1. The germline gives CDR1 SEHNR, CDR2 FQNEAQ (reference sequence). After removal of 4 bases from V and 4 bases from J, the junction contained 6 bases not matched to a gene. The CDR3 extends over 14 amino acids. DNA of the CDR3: TGTGCCAGCAGCTCACTACAGGGGATCTATGGCTACACCTTC. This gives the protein CASSSLQGIYGYTF.

CDR3 coding DNA: TGTGCCAGCAGCTTCATGAACCAAGAGACCCAGTACTTC. It specifies CASSFMNQETQYF. The chain joins TRBV7-9 to TRBJ2-5; no definite D call. Germline assignment: CDR1 SEHNR and CDR2 FQNEAQ (reference sequence). The V end was cut by 3 bases, the J end by 0 bases, with 5 bases between. CDR3 length: 13 amino acids.

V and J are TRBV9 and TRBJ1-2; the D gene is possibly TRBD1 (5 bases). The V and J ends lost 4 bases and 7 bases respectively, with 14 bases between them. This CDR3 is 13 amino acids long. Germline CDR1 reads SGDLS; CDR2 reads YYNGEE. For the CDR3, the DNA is TGTGCCAGCAGCTTGACGTGGGGGGGTGGCTACACCTTC. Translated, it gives CASSLTWGGGYTF.

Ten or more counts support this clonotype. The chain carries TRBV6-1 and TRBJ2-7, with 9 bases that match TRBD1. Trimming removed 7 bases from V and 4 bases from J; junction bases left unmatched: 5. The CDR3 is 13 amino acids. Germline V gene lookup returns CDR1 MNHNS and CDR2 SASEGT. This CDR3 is CASNNRGPYEQYF. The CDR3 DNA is TGTGCCAGCAATAACAGGGGGCCATACGAGCAGTACTTC.

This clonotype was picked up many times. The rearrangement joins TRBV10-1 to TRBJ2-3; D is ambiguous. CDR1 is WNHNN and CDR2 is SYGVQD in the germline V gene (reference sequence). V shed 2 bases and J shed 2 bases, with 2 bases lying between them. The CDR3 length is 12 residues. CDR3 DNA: TGCGCCAGCAGTGAGACCACAGATACGCAGTATTTT. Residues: CASSETTDTQYF.

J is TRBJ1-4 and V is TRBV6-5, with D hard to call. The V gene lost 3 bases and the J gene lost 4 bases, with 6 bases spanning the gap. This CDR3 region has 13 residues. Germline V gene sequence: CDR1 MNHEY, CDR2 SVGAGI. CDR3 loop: CASSYRDNEKLFF. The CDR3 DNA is TGTGCCAGCAGTTATCGGGATAATGAAAAACTGTTTTTT.

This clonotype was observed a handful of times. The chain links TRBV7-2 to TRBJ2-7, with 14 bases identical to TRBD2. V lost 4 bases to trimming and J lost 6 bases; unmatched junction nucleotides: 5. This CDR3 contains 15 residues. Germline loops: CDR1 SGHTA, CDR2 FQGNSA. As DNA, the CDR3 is TGTGCCAGCAGCTCTGCGGGACTAGCGGGAGTCGAGCAGTACTTC. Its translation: CASSSAGLAGVEQYF.

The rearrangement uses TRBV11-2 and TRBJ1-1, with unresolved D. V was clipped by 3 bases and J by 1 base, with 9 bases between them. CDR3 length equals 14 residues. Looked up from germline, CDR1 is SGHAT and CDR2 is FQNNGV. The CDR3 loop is CASSLLIQNTEAFF. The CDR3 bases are TGTGCCAGCAGCTTGTTAATTCAGAACACTGAAGCTTTCTTT. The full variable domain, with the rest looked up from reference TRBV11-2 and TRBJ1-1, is EAGVAQSPRYKIIEKRQSVAFWCNPISGHATLYWYQQILGQGPKLLIQFQNNGVVDDSQLPKDRFSAERLKGVDSTLKIQPAKLEDSAVYLCASSLLIQNTEAFFGQGTRLTVV.

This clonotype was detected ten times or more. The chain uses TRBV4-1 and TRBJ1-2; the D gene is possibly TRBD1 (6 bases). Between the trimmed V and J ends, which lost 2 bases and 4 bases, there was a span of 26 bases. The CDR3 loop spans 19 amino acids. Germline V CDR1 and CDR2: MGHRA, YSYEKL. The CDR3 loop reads CASSQPGRGGESRGYGYTF. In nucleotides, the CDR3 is TGCGCCAGCAGCCAACCCGGTCGGGGGGGCGAGTCGAGAGGCTATGGCTACACCTTC.

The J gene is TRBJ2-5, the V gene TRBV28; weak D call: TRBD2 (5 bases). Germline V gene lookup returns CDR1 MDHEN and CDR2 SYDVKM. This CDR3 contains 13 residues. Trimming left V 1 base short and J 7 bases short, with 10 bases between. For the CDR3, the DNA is TGTGCCAGCAGTTTATCCCGGGAAGGGACCCAGTACTTC. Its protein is CASSLSREGTQYF.

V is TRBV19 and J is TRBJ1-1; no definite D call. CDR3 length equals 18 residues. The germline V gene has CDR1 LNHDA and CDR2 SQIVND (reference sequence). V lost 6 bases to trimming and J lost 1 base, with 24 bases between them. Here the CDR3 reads CASRVAWARLVENTEAFF. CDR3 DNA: TGTGCCAGTAGAGTAGCGTGGGCCAGGCTGGTTGAGAACACTGAAGCTTTCTTT. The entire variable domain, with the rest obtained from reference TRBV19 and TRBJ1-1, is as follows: DGGITQSPKYLFRKEGQNVTLSCEQNLNHDAMYWYRQDPGQGLRLIYYSQIVNDFQKGDIAEGYSVSREKKESFPLTVTSAQKNPTAFYLCASRVAWARLVENTEAFFGQGTRLTVV.

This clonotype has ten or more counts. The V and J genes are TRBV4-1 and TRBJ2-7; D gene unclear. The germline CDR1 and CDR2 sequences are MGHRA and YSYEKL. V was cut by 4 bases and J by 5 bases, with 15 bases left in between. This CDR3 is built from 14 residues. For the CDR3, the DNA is TGCGCCAGCAGCCCCTTGTCGGGTCTCAACGAGCAGTACTTC. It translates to CASSPLSGLNEQYF.

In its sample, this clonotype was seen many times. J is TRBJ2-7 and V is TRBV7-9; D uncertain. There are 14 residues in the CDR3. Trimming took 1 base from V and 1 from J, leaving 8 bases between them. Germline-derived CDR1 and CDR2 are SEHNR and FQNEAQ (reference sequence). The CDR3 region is CASSLGVSSYEQYF. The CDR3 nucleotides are TGTGCCAGCAGCTTAGGCGTCAGTTCCTACGAGCAGTACTTC.

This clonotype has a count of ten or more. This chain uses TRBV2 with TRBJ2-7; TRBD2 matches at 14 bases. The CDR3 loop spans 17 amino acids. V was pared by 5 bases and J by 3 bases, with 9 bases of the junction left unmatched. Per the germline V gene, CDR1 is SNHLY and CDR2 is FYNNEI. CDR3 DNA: TGTGCCAGCAGTTCTCCGGGACTAGCGGGAGAAGACTACGAGCAGTACTTC. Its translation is CASSSPGLAGEDYEQYF.

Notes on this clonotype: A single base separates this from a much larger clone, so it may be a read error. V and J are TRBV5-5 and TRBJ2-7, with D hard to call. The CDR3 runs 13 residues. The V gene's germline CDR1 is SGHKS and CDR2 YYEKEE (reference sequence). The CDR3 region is CASSSYRVYELYF. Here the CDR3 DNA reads TGTGCCAGCAGCTCTTACAGAGTCTACGAGCTGTACTTC.